A single T cell receptor beta chain is shown here with its context. Its antigen is not known. Template switching with 5'RACE generated the TCR cDNA and added a universal primer site and UMIs. In TCRdb, the 5' RACE reads were re-called with MiXCR into one record per CDR3 protein. The sample includes 300,000 to 350,000 distinct CDR3 sequences, 3% to 4.5% of them seen just once. The CDR3 covers 15 residues. Germline V lookup: CDR1 SGDLS, CDR2 YYNGEE. With 0 bases removed from V and 0 bases from J, the gap between germline ends came to 9 bases. The entry originates in a study of T cells after yellow fever vaccination. Overall study results and limits: Clones from primary vaccination mostly reappeared after the booster (less than 98% CD4, around 90% CD8). Compared with primary, the secondary response was weaker and peaked at day 5, not 15.

V usage is TRBV9 and J usage is TRBJ1-2; D gene uncertain. The origin of this receptor is a man in his late teens or twenties who received the YFV17D yellow fever vaccine. Sequencing used PBMCs, obtained 5 days after the yellow fever booster vaccination. CDR3 protein: CASSVGPEANYGYTF. Written as DNA, the CDR3 is TGTGCCAGCAGCGTAGGCCCGGAAGCTAACTATGGCTACACCTTC. Using reference TRBV9 and TRBJ1-2 for the parts outside the CDR3, the full variable domain is DSGVTQTPKHLITATGQRVTLRCSPRSGDLSVYWYQQSLDQGLQFLIQYYNGEERAKGNILERFSAQQFPDLHSELNLSSLELGDSALYFCASSVGPEANYGYTFGSGTRLTVV.